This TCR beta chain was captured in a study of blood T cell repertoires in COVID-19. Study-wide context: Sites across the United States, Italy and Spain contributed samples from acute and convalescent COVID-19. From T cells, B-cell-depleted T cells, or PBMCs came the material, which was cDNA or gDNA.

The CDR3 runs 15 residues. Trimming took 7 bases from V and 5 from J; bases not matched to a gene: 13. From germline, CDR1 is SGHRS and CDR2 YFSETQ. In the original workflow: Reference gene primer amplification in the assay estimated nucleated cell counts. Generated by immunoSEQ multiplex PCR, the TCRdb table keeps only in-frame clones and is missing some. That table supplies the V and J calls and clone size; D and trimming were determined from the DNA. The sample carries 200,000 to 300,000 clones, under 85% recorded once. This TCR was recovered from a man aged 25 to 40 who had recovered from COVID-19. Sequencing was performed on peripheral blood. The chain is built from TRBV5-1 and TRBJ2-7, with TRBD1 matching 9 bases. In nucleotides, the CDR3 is TGCGCCAGCCGGGGAGGGGGGACAGGGTCCAACGAGCAGTACTTC. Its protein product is CASRGGGTGSNEQYF.